One sample yielded the 32 T cell receptor beta chains listed below, sequenced in a study of response to subunit inactivated influenza vaccine. Each CDR3 protein is one row after TCRdb ran MiXCR on the RT-PCR reads. This table has over 800,000 distinct CDR3 sequences, around 21% appearing once. Here the sequenced sample was PBMCs from blood, taken roughly 5 days after vaccination. Every receptor here comes from a man aged 50-60 years who received an inactivated influenza vaccine.

The rearrangement uses TRBV4-2 and TRBJ1-1; no definite D call. CDR3 length: 13 residues. Trimming shortened V by 1 base and J by 7 bases, and 10 bases separated the two germline ends. Per germline, CDR1 LGHNA and CDR2 YNFKEQ. CDR3 DNA: TGTGCCAGCAGCCAAGTTAGGGATGGTGAAGCTTTCTTT. Translating it yields CASSQVRDGEAFF.

This clonotype showed up just a few times. The chain is built from TRBV7-2 and TRBJ2-5; D gene ambiguous. CDR3 length equals 15 residues. Germline assignment: CDR1 SGHTA and CDR2 FQGNSA. Trimming cost V 5 bases and J 5 bases, with 18 bases left between them. CDR3: CASSPGRARLETQYF. CDR3 nucleotides: TGTGCCAGCAGCCCAGGACGGGCACGGCTGGAGACCCAGTACTTC.

The chain carries TRBV5-1 and TRBJ1-2; D remains ambiguous. The CDR3 contains 12 residues. Per germline, CDR1 SGHRS and CDR2 YFSETQ. V was cut by 5 bases and J by 5 bases, with 10 bases left in between. The CDR3 DNA reads TGCGCCAGCAGTCCCTCACAGTATGGCTACACCTTC. Amino acid sequence: CASSPSQYGYTF.

Only one count was recorded for this clonotype. The rearrangement joins TRBV4-1 to TRBJ2-1, with TRBD2 matching over 14 bases. The V gene end was trimmed by 0 bases and the J gene end by 0 bases; junction bases not matched to a gene: 10. Germline V lookup: CDR1 MGHRA, CDR2 YSYEKL. The CDR3 length is 21 residues. Here the CDR3 reads CASSQEWAGLAGVGSYNEQFF. The CDR3 region has the DNA TGCGCCAGCAGCCAAGAATGGGCGGGACTAGCGGGAGTGGGCTCCTACAATGAGCAGTTCTTC.

The table lists this clonotype with a few counts. The chain uses TRBV12-3 or TRBV12-4 and TRBJ1-1, with D tentatively TRBD1 (5 bases). The CDR3 totals 14 residues. Trimming took 7 bases from V and 4 from J, leaving 16 bases between them. CDR3 sequence reads: CASKKVREGTEAFF. CDR3 DNA: TGTGCCAGCAAAAAAGTCAGGGAGGGCACTGAAGCTTTCTTT.

The rearrangement uses TRBV20-1 and TRBJ2-1; D gene unclear. The CDR3 is 14 amino acids. V was pared by 6 bases and J by 0 bases, with 12 bases between. The germline CDR1 and CDR2 sequences are DFQATT and SNEGSKA (reference sequence). CDR3 amino acids: CSATTWSSYNEQFF. Here the CDR3 DNA reads TGCAGTGCCACGACCTGGAGCTCCTACAATGAGCAGTTCTTC.

This clonotype turned up a few times. The J gene is TRBJ1-5, the V gene TRBV6-1; 9 bases align to TRBD1. J gave up 8 bases and V 6 bases, and 5 bases lay outside the gene matches. CDR1 and CDR2 from the germline V gene are MNHNS and SASEGT. The CDR3 has 13 amino acids. This CDR3 is CASRQGASEPQHF. The DNA for the CDR3 is TGTGCCAGCAGACAGGGGGCCTCAGAGCCCCAGCATTTT.

This clonotype was detected once. The chain combines TRBV3-1 with TRBJ2-5; 8 nucleotides align to TRBD2. CDR1 is LGHDT, CDR2 YNNKEL, per germline (reference sequence). V shed 6 bases and J 5 bases; nucleotides not matched to a gene: 8. The CDR3 is 14 residues long. In DNA, the CDR3 is TGTGCCAGCAGTTTCCGAGCGGGAGAGGAGACCCAGTACTTC. Translated: CASSFRAGEETQYF.

This clonotype has just one count. The rearrangement joins TRBV6-5 to TRBJ1-6; D is ambiguous. This CDR3 comprises 17 residues. The V end was cut by 0 bases, the J end by 4 bases, with 13 bases between. From germline, CDR1 is MNHEY and CDR2 SVGAGI. The chain's CDR3 is CASSYSAAVPYNSPLHF. The CDR3 coding sequence is TGTGCCAGCAGTTACTCTGCTGCCGTGCCTTATAATTCACCCCTCCACTTT.

V gene TRBV9 combines with J gene TRBJ2-3; TRBD2 matches at 10 bases. Germline assignment: CDR1 SGDLS and CDR2 YYNGEE. Trimming removed 4 bases from V and 2 bases from J; junction bases left unmatched: 13. This CDR3 contains 18 residues. DNA of the CDR3: TGTGCCAGCAGCCCCCCCTGGGGGAGCGGGAGGGACACAGATACGCAGTATTTT. Its protein is CASSPPWGSGRDTDTQYF.

This sequence joins TRBV29-1 and TRBJ2-3, with TRBD1 matching 9 bases. The germline V gene has CDR1 SQVTM and CDR2 ANQGSEA. CDR3 length: 15 residues. V trimming: 1 base; J trimming: 9 bases; junction bases outside the gene matches: 11. CDR3 protein: CSVEGDRELGWTQYF. CDR3 DNA: TGCAGCGTTGAAGGGGACAGGGAGCTCGGTTGGACGCAGTATTTT.

This clonotype was counted between two and nine times. The CDR3 DNA follows: TGTGCCAGCAGTTACGGGGAGAGCTCCTACAATGAGCAGTTCTTC. Its protein is CASSYGESSYNEQFF. The V and J genes are TRBV6-5 and TRBJ2-1; weak D call: TRBD2 (5 bases). The germline V gene has CDR1 MNHEY and CDR2 SVGAGI. Trimming took 2 bases from V and 0 from J, leaving 8 bases between them. The CDR3 is 15 amino acids.

This clonotype was observed a few times. This rearrangement joins TRBV9 to TRBJ2-3; TRBD1 aligns across 7 bases. The CDR3 is made up of 16 amino acids. The V gene end was trimmed by 4 bases and the J gene end by 2 bases; junction bases not matched to a gene: 10. CDR1 SGDLS and CDR2 YYNGEE come from the germline V gene. CDR3 sequence (DNA): TGTGCCAGCAGCCTAACCCCGGGACAGAACACAGATACGCAGTATTTT. It is translated as CASSLTPGQNTDTQYF.

V usage is TRBV6-5 and J usage is TRBJ1-4; D is unclear. Germline-derived CDR1 and CDR2 are MNHEY and SVGAGI. The V gene lost 0 bases and the J gene lost 12 bases, with 14 bases spanning the gap. This CDR3 has 14 amino acids. The CDR3 is CASSYSSGTFELFF. DNA of the CDR3: TGTGCCAGCAGTTACTCCTCCGGTACTTTTGAACTGTTTTTT.

The rearrangement uses TRBV7-8 and TRBJ2-2; 7 bases fit TRBD2. This CDR3 is 16 amino acids long. V lost 1 base, J lost 5 bases, and 7 bases stayed unmatched. Germline CDR1 reads SGHVS; CDR2 reads FQNEAQ. The DNA of the CDR3 is TGTGCCAGCAGCTTAGGGGCGGGAGTGGTTACCGGGGAGCTGTTTTTT. This codes for CASSLGAGVVTGELFF.

This clonotype has at least ten counts. This chain connects TRBV12-3 or TRBV12-4 to TRBJ1-1; D is undetermined. With 6 bases removed from V and 0 bases from J, the gap between germline ends came to 20 bases. The CDR3 length is 17 residues. In nucleotides, the CDR3 is TGTGCCAGCAGCCGTCGCCCGGCAGATAGAATGAACACTGAAGCTTTCTTT. Its translation: CASSRRPADRMNTEAFF.

The chain is built from TRBV7-2 and TRBJ2-7, with 8 bases identical to TRBD2. The CDR3 consists of 15 residues. Trimming took 1 base from V and 5 from J; bases not matched to a gene: 7. From germline, CDR1 is SGHTA and CDR2 FQGNSA. In nucleotides, the CDR3 is TGTGCCAGCAGCTTAGAATTAGCGGGAATCGACGAGCAGTACTTC. It is translated as CASSLELAGIDEQYF. Combining the CDR3 with reference TRBV7-2 and TRBJ2-7 gives the whole variable domain GAGVSQSPSNKVTEKGKDVELRCDPISGHTALYWYRQSLGQGLEFLIYFQGNSAPDKSGLPSDRFSAERTGGSVSTLTIQRTQQEDSAVYLCASSLELAGIDEQYFGPGTRLTVT.

This clonotype came up many times. V is TRBV5-4 and J is TRBJ2-5; the D gene could be TRBD1 or TRBD2 (5 bases each). Germline-derived CDR1 and CDR2 are SGHNT and YYREEE (reference sequence). V lost 4 bases to trimming and J lost 2 bases, with 6 bases between them. This CDR3 spans 12 amino acids. The CDR3 is CASSEGQETQYF. CDR3 coding DNA: TGTGCCAGCAGCGAGGGGCAAGAGACCCAGTACTTC.

This clonotype was observed at least ten times. The chain employs TRBV20-1 and TRBJ2-2; no definite D call. V was pared by 3 bases and J by 4 bases, with 6 bases between. The CDR3 is 12 residues long. Germline CDR1 is DFQATT and CDR2 is SNEGSKA (reference sequence). The chain's CDR3 is CSASYFTGELFF. CDR3 DNA: TGCAGTGCTAGTTACTTCACCGGGGAGCTGTTTTTT.

This chain connects TRBV6-5 to TRBJ2-7; D is ambiguous. Germline assignment: CDR1 MNHEY and CDR2 SVGAGI. V shed 6 bases and J shed 6 bases, with 9 bases lying between them. The length of the CDR3 is 11 residues. The CDR3 DNA sequence: TGTGCCAGCAGAAGATTGGGCGAGCAGTACTTC. Its protein product is CASRRLGEQYF.

The chain carries TRBV9 and TRBJ2-5, with a weak D call TRBD2 (6 bases). Trimming cost V 0 bases and J 1 base, with 13 bases left between them. CDR3 length equals 16 residues. Germline V gene data show CDR1 as SGDLS and CDR2 as YYNGEE. DNA of the CDR3: TGTGCCAGCAGCGTAGGTAGCGGAACTGTCCAAGAGACCCAGTACTTC. This sequence encodes CASSVGSGTVQETQYF. The entire variable domain, with the rest obtained from reference TRBV9 and TRBJ2-5, is as follows: DSGVTQTPKHLITATGQRVTLRCSPRSGDLSVYWYQQSLDQGLQFLIQYYNGEERAKGNILERFSAQQFPDLHSELNLSSLELGDSALYFCASSVGSGTVQETQYFGPGTRLLVL.

This chain uses TRBV4-3 with TRBJ1-2; 7 positions match TRBD1. This CDR3 contains 13 residues. After removal of 6 bases from V and 6 bases from J, the junction contained 7 bases not matched to a gene. CDR1 and CDR2 (germline): LGHNA, YSLEER. The chain's CDR3 is CASSPTGRDGYTF. In DNA form, the CDR3 reads TGCGCCAGCAGTCCGACAGGGCGGGATGGCTACACCTTC.

The chain uses TRBV11-2 and TRBJ2-7; the D gene is possibly TRBD1 (7 bases). CDR1 and CDR2 from the germline V gene are SGHAT and FQNNGV. Trimming shortened V by 1 base and J by 0 bases, and 13 bases separated the two germline ends. CDR3 length: 16 amino acids. CDR3 coding DNA: TGTGCCAGCAGCTTAGGGCAGGGGGGTTTCTCCTACGAGCAGTACTTC. It encodes CASSLGQGGFSYEQYF.

The V call is TRBV20-1, the J call TRBJ2-1, with 10 bases that match TRBD2. V trimming: 5 bases; J trimming: 4 bases; junction bases outside the gene matches: 5. In germline, CDR1 is DFQATT, CDR2 SNEGSKA (reference sequence). The CDR3 has 14 amino acids. CDR3 nucleotide sequence: TGCAGTGCTCTAGCGGGAGCTCAATACAATGAGCAGTTCTTC. Its translation is CSALAGAQYNEQFF.

V gene TRBV6-1 combines with J gene TRBJ2-2; perhaps D is TRBD1 or TRBD2 (5 bases each). The germline CDR1 and CDR2 sequences are MNHNS and SASEGT. The CDR3 consists of 15 residues. V was shortened by 4 bases and J by 4 bases, with 13 bases between the two germline ends. Here the CDR3 DNA reads TGTGCCAGCAGTGCAAGTAGAGGGGTCACCGGGGAGCTGTTTTTT. Translated: CASSASRGVTGELFF.

V gene TRBV20-1 combines with J gene TRBJ1-5; D ambiguous. Trimming removed 5 bases at V and 1 base at J, with 12 bases between. CDR3 size: 14 residues. The V gene's germline CDR1 is DFQATT and CDR2 SNEGSKA (reference sequence). CDR3 nucleotide sequence: TGCAGTGCTCATCGGCAGACAAGCAATCAGCCCCAGCATTTT. This translates into CSAHRQTSNQPQHF.

The table lists this clonotype with many counts. The chain has TRBV4-3 and TRBJ2-7, with 7 bases fitting TRBD1. Germline V gene lookup returns CDR1 LGHNA and CDR2 YSLEER. The CDR3 contains 12 residues. The V segment lost 2 bases and the J segment 6 bases; nucleotides outside the gene matches: 1. The CDR3 DNA reads TGCGCCAGCAGCCAAAGACAGGGCGAGCAGTACTTC. Its translation is CASSQRQGEQYF.

This clonotype was counted only a few times. The chain is built from TRBV10-2 and TRBJ1-2; no clear D gene. V lost 6 bases and J lost 7, with 12 bases in between. The germline V gene encodes CDR1 WSHSY and CDR2 SAAADI. This CDR3 contains 12 residues. CDR3 protein: CASSPGSFGYTF. As DNA, the CDR3 is TGCGCCAGCAGCCCCGGTTCTTTTGGCTACACCTTC.

The rearrangement joins TRBV6-2 or TRBV6-3 to TRBJ2-5; D call uncertain. V gave up 0 bases and J gave up 1 base, with 6 bases separating them. Per germline, CDR1 MNHEY and CDR2 SVGEGT. The CDR3 spans 14 residues. The CDR3 nucleotides are TGTGCCAGCAGTTACTCCATGCTCCAAGAGACCCAGTACTTC. It specifies CASSYSMLQETQYF.

The chain carries TRBV20-1 and TRBJ1-4; 12 positions match TRBD1. The CDR3 has 14 residues. Germline CDR1 reads DFQATT; CDR2 reads SNEGSKA (reference sequence). V lost 6 bases to trimming and J lost 11 bases; unmatched junction nucleotides: 10. DNA for the CDR3: TGCAGTGCCACCCCGGGACAGGGGGCGCGGAAACTGTTTTTT. The encoded protein is CSATPGQGARKLFF.

This clonotype was picked up a small number of times. The chain joins TRBV2 to TRBJ2-6; a possible D gene is TRBD2 (6 bases). V shed 5 bases and J shed 0 bases, with 11 bases lying between them. The CDR3 is made up of 16 amino acids. CDR1 is SNHLY and CDR2 is FYNNEI in the germline V gene. The CDR3, as DNA: TGTGCCAGCAGTTCGGGACTTGGCTCTGGGGCCAACGTCCTGACTTTC. Protein: CASSSGLGSGANVLTF.

This chain links TRBV6-5 with TRBJ2-5; 11 bases are shared with TRBD2. Germline assignment: CDR1 MNHEY and CDR2 SVGAGI. Trimming removed 2 bases from V and 4 bases from J; junction bases left unmatched: 6. The CDR3 is 16 residues long. The DNA of the CDR3 is TGTGCCAGCAGTTACATAGCGGGAGGGCCGGTAGAGACCCAGTACTTC. Protein sequence: CASSYIAGGPVETQYF.